This T cell receptor beta chain was recorded in a study of radiotherapy plus CTLA-4 blockade in lung cancer listed by TCRdb under 2018. Notes on the research overall: Objective responses occurred in roughly 20% of enrolled patients, and 31% achieved disease control. Broad study findings and their caveats: The strongest predictors of response were reported to be early dynamic shifts in blood T cell clones along with a rise in serum interferon-beta following radiation. TCR clones derived from tumors expanded in peripheral blood after treatment with radiotherapy and ipilimumab.

Note on this clone: The antigen it binds to is not known. No quality values exist for individual bases; no much larger clone is one base distant.

The CDR3 goes from the cysteine to the phenylalanine over 15 residues. Only the CDR3 part of the read is kept: 45 bases, read in frame from the first base. The V end loses 1 base and the J end loses 7 bases, and a stretch of 15 bases separates them. CDR1 and CDR2 are read off the germline V gene as SGHRS and YFSETQ. In this study, focal radiation therapy paired with CTLA-4 blockade (ipilimumab) was tested in patients who had chemo-refractory metastatic non-small-cell lung cancer. Library preparation was by the immunoSEQ multiplex PCR assay. Held by TCRdb, this immuneACCESS table contains in-frame sequences only and omits some clones. Under half of the omission traces to an unresolved V gene where checked; the cause of the rest is unknown. In this sample the table shows 85,000 to 95,000 clones, around 80% of which occur a single time. The ten top clones hold 25% of the sample.

Sequences were derived from peripheral blood, sampled from a patient treated with radiotherapy plus ipilimumab. The sequence joins TRBV5-1 to TRBJ2-1, and perhaps TRBD2 as D gene, on 6 matching bases. The TCR was taken from a human donor with non-small cell lung cancer that progressed on radiotherapy plus ipilimumab. CDR3 reads: CASSLRSPGVNEQFF. The DNA reads TGCGCCAGCAGCTTGAGGTCGCCGGGGGTAAATGAGCAGTTCTTC.